These 17 T cell receptor beta chains were all obtained from the same sample, sequenced in a study of beta chain features in type 1 diabetes. Expressed TCRB transcripts were sequenced because the entire RNA isolate underwent reverse transcription. Some clones are missing from TCRdb's copy, which holds only in-frame ones; the method was immunoSEQ multiplex PCR. The data contain roughly 290,000 clones, 8% of them singletons. The sequenced sample was central memory CD4+ T cells from blood. Receptors originate from a woman aged 18-29 years in good health.

With regard to this clone: Distinct nucleotide sequences in the sample also encode this CDR3. The chain's CDR3 is CASSPKGLVNEQFF. Written as DNA, the CDR3 is TGTGCCAGCAGCCCCAAGGGACTCGTCAATGAGCAGTTCTTC. This rearrangement joins TRBV7-9 to TRBJ2-1, with a possible D match to TRBD2 (6 bases). This CDR3 is 14 amino acids long. Germline V gene lookup returns CDR1 SEHNR and CDR2 FQNEAQ (reference sequence). The V gene lost 5 bases and the J gene lost 6 bases, with 14 bases spanning the gap.

In this sample, this clone turned up a few times. This chain links TRBV7-8 with TRBJ2-5; possibly TRBD1 or TRBD2 for D (5 bases each). Germline CDR1 and CDR2: SGHVS and FQNEAQ. CDR3 size: 14 residues. Trimming cost V 5 bases and J 11 bases, with 21 bases left between them. CDR3 residues: CASSIQGFSREQYF. For the CDR3, the DNA is TGTGCCAGCAGCATCCAGGGCTTCTCTAGGGAGCAGTACTTC.

This rearrangement joins TRBV30 to TRBJ1-1; D unresolved. With 4 bases removed from V and 5 bases from J, the gap between germline ends came to 17 bases. Germline assignment: CDR1 GTSNPN and CDR2 SVGIG (reference sequence). CDR3 length: 14 residues. CDR3 in DNA: TGTGCCTGGACCCCAGTCCCATCGAGGACTGAAGCTTTCTTT. This translates into CAWTPVPSRTEAFF.

J is TRBJ1-3 and V is TRBV7-2; D is undetermined. This CDR3 has 13 residues. CDR1 SGHTA and CDR2 FQGNSA come from the germline V gene. The germline V and J ends were trimmed by 0 bases and 4 bases, with 4 bases remaining between them. CDR3 loop: CASSLARGNTIYF. CDR3 nucleotide sequence: TGTGCCAGCAGCTTAGCGCGCGGAAACACCATATATTTT.

The chain links TRBV29-1 to TRBJ2-5, with D perhaps matching TRBD2 (6 bases). The germline V and J ends were trimmed by 2 bases and 7 bases, with 20 bases remaining between them. The CDR3 totals 15 residues. CDR1 is SQVTM and CDR2 is ANQGSEA in the germline V gene. The CDR3, as DNA: TGCAGCGTTGAAAACGGGTCGGGAGAGGTTGGGACCCAGTACTTC. It yields the protein CSVENGSGEVGTQYF.

The J gene is TRBJ2-7, the V gene TRBV6-6; weak D call: TRBD2 (6 bases). In germline, CDR1 is MNHNY, CDR2 SVGAGI (reference sequence). The CDR3 runs 13 residues. The V end lost 7 bases, the J end lost 4 bases, and 14 bases lay between the germline ends. For the CDR3, the DNA is TGTGCCAGCACCCGGGGACTTCGGTACGAGCAGTACTTC. It codes for CASTRGLRYEQYF.

This clone was detected ten times or more. This rearrangement joins TRBV7-2 to TRBJ1-4, with 8 bases fitting TRBD1. Trimming cost V 5 bases and J 5 bases; bases outside gene matches: 4. Germline V gene sequence: CDR1 SGHTA, CDR2 FQGNSA. The CDR3 extends over 14 amino acids. The CDR3 DNA sequence: TGTGCCAGCAGCCCGGACAGGGAGAATGAAAAACTGTTTTTT. Amino acids: CASSPDRENEKLFF. The whole variable domain, remainder taken from reference TRBV7-2 and TRBJ1-4, is GAGVSQSPSNKVTEKGKDVELRCDPISGHTALYWYRQSLGQGLEFLIYFQGNSAPDKSGLPSDRFSAERTGGSVSTLTIQRTQQEDSAVYLCASSPDRENEKLFFGSGTQLSVL.

Points on this clone: Since a much larger clone is just one base distant, this may be a read error. This sample includes further DNA sequences coding for the same CDR3. The CDR3, as DNA: TGTGCCAGCAGCTCTCAAGAGACCCAGTACTTC. It is translated as CASSSQETQYF. This chain uses TRBV14 with TRBJ2-5; D ambiguous. Trimming removed 5 bases from V and 2 bases from J, with 3 bases in between. The germline V gene encodes CDR1 SGHDN and CDR2 FVKESK. The CDR3 has 11 residues.

The chain carries TRBV27 and TRBJ2-6; 9 bases align to TRBD1. Germline CDR1 and CDR2: MNHEY and SMNVEV (reference sequence). V lost 8 bases and J lost 2; bases outside the gene matches: 10. CDR3 size: 17 residues. CDR3 nucleotide sequence: TGTGCCAGCTGGCCGGGACAGGGACTTACTGGGGCCAACGTCCTGACTTTC. This translates into CASWPGQGLTGANVLTF.

There are a few counts of this clone. The chain combines TRBV15 with TRBJ2-5, with D perhaps matching TRBD1 (5 bases). This CDR3 is built from 18 residues. Trimming pared 0 bases from V and 4 bases from J, leaving 21 bases between. Germline V gene sequence: CDR1 LNHNV, CDR2 YYDKDF (reference sequence). This chain's CDR3 is CATSRDLGLSGNRETQYF. Here the CDR3 DNA reads TGTGCCACCAGCAGAGATTTGGGGCTATCAGGGAACAGAGAGACCCAGTACTTC.

The chain uses TRBV16 and TRBJ1-4; no clear D gene. Germline values: CDR1 KGHSY, CDR2 FQNENV. V gave up 1 base and J gave up 6 bases, with 12 bases separating them. This CDR3 is built from 15 residues. The CDR3 coding sequence is TGTGCCAGCAGCCAATACGGTAGTCTTGATGAAAAACTGTTTTTT. Encoded protein: CASSQYGSLDEKLFF.

This clone was observed many times. Other nucleotide sequences in the sample specify the same CDR3. This chain uses TRBV7-2 with TRBJ2-5; 10 positions agree with TRBD2. With V trimmed by 4 bases and J by 4 bases, 3 bases remained unmatched. Germline V gene lookup returns CDR1 SGHTA and CDR2 FQGNSA. The CDR3 has 14 amino acids. The CDR3 nucleotides read TGTGCCAGCAGCTCCAGCGGGAGGGGAGAGACCCAGTACTTC. This translates into CASSSSGRGETQYF.

The V gene is TRBV9, the J gene TRBJ2-1, with TRBD2 identical over 8 bases. This CDR3 is 16 amino acids long. Germline-derived CDR1 and CDR2 are SGDLS and YYNGEE. V was clipped by 6 bases and J by 4 bases; unmatched bases: 12. DNA for the CDR3: TGTGCCAGCACCTTTACTGCCGGGACTAGTTACAATGAGCAGTTCTTC. Translated: CASTFTAGTSYNEQFF.

This clone turned up a few times. CDR3 residues: CASSTLGGYTF. Written as DNA, the CDR3 is TGTGCCAGTAGTACTTTAGGGGGCTACACCTTC. The V gene is TRBV19, the J gene TRBJ1-2; D not certain. Trimming cost V 4 bases and J 8 bases, with 8 bases left between them. Germline V gives CDR1 LNHDA, CDR2 SQIVND (reference sequence). The CDR3 runs 11 residues.

The gene calls are TRBV18 and TRBJ1-5; D gene ambiguous. CDR1 KGHSH and CDR2 LQKENI come from the germline V gene. CDR3 length: 14 residues. The V end was cut by 2 bases, the J end by 6 bases, with 11 bases between. CDR3 residues: CASSPGELVQPQHF. The CDR3 region has the DNA TGTGCCAGCTCACCAGGGGAGTTGGTTCAGCCCCAGCATTTT.

This clone was seen ten or more times. The V and J genes are TRBV19 and TRBJ2-3; D possibly corresponds to TRBD2 (6 bases). V dropped 8 bases and J dropped 2 bases, with 11 bases sitting between them. The CDR3 sequence is 13 residues long. CDR1 LNHDA and CDR2 SQIVND come from the germline V gene (reference sequence). The CDR3 loop is CASRAGVTDTQYF. CDR3 bases: TGTGCCAGTCGAGCGGGTGTCACAGATACGCAGTATTTT.

This chain connects TRBV5-1 to TRBJ1-2; no reliable D call. CDR1 is SGHRS, CDR2 YFSETQ, per germline. V was shortened by 0 bases and J by 8 bases, with 11 bases between the two germline ends. The CDR3 spans 13 residues. CDR3 in amino acids: CASSLDGSWGYTF. DNA of the CDR3: TGCGCCAGCAGCTTGGATGGGAGCTGGGGCTACACCTTC.